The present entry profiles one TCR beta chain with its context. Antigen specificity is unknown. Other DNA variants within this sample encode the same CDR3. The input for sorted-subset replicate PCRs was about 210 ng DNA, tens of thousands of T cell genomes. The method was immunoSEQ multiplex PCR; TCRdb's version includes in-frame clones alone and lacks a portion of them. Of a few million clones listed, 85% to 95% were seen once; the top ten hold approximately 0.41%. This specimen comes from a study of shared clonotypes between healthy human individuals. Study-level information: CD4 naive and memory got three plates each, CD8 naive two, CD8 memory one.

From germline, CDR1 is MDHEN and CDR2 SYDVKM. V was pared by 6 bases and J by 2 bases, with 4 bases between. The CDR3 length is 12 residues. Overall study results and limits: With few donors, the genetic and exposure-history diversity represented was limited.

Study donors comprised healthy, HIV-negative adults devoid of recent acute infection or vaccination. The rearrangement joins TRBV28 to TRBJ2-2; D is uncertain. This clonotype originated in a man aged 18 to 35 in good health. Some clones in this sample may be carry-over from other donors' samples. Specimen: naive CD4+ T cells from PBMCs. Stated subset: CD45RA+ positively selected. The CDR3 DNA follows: TGTGCCAGCAGGATAAACACCGGGGAGCTGTTTTTT. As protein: CASRINTGELFF. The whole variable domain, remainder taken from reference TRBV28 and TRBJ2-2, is DVKVTQSSRYLVKRTGEKVFLECVQDMDHENMFWYRQDPGLGLRLIYFSYDVKMKEKGDIPEGYSVSREKKERFSLILESASTNQTSMYLCASRINTGELFFGEGSRLTVL.